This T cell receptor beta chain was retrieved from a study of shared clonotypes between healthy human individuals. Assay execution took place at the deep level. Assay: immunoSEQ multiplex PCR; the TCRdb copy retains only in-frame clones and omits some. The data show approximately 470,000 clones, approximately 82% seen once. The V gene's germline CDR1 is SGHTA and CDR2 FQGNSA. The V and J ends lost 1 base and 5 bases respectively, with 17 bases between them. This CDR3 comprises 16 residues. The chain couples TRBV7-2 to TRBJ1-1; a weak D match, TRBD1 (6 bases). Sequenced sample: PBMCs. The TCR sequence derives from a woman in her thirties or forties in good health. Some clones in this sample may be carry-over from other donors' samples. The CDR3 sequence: CASSLGGAIWVTEAFF. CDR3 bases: TGTGCCAGCAGCTTAGGGGGGGCCATTTGGGTGACTGAAGCTTTCTTT.